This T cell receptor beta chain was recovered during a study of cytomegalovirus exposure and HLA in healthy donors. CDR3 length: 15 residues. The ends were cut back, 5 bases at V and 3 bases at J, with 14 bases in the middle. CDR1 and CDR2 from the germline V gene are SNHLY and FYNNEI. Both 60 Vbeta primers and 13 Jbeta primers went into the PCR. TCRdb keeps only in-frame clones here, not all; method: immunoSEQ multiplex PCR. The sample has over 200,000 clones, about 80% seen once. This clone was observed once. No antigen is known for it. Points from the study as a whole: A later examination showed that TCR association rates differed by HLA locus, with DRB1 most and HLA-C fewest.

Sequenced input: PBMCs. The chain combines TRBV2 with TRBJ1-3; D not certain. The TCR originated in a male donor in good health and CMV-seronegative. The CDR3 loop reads CASSPRGGNGNTIYF. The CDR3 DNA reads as TGTGCCAGCAGTCCCCGCGGAGGGAATGGAAACACCATATATTTT. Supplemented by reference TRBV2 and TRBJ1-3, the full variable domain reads EPEVTQTPSHQVTQMGQEVILRCVPISNHLYFYWYRQILGQKVEFLVSFYNNEISEKSEIFDDQFSVERPDGSNFTLKIRSTKLEDSAMYFCASSPRGGNGNTIYFGEGSWLTVV.